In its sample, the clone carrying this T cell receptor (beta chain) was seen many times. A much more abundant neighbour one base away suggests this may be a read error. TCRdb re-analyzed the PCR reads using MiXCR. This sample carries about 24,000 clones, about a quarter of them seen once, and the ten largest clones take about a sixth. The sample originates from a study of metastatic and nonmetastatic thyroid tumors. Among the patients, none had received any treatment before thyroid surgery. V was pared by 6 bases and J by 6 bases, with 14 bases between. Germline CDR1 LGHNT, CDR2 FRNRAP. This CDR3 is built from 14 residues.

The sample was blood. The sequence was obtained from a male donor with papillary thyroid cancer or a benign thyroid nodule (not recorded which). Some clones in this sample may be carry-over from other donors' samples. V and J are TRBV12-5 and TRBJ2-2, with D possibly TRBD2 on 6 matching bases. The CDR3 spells CASGPTAGPGELFF. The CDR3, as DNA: TGTGCTAGTGGACCTACGGCGGGACCCGGGGAGCTGTTTTTT. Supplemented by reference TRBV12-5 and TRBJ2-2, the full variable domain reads DARVTQTPRHKVTEMGQEVTMRCQPILGHNTVFWYRQTMMQGLELLAYFRNRAPLDDSGMPKDRFSAEMPDATLATLKIQPSEPRDSAVYFCASGPTAGPGELFFGEGSRLTVL.